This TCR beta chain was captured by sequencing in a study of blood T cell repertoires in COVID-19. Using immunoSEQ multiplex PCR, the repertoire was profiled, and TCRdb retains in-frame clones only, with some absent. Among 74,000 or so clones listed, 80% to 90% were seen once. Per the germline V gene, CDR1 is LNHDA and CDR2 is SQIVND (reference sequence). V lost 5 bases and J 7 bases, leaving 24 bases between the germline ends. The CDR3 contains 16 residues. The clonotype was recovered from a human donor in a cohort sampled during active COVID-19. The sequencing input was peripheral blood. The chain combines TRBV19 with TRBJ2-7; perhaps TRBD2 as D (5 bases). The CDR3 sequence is CASSSGQWTYPFEQYF. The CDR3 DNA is TGTGCCAGTAGTTCCGGGCAATGGACTTACCCCTTTGAGCAGTACTTC.